The 13 T cell receptor beta chains below were found in one sample sequenced in a study of T cells after yellow fever vaccination. In TCRdb, the 5' RACE reads were re-called with MiXCR into one record per CDR3 protein. The data show more than 110,000 distinct CDR3 sequences, with more than 6.5% seen just once and more than 0.55% held by the top ten. This specimen was CD4+ T cells sorted from PBMCs, taken 10 days after the yellow fever booster vaccination. The receptors come from a man under 40 who received the YFV17D yellow fever vaccine.

There are many counts of this clonotype. The chain links TRBV6-5 to TRBJ2-1; perhaps TRBD2 as D (5 bases). Per the germline V gene, CDR1 is MNHEY and CDR2 is SVGAGI. This CDR3 comprises 16 residues. Trimming left V 4 bases short and J 0 bases short, with 13 bases between. The DNA of the CDR3 is TGTGCCAGCAGTTGGGAGCGGAAAGGCTCCTACAATGAGCAGTTCTTC. It specifies CASSWERKGSYNEQFF.

The table lists this clonotype with many counts. CDR3 nucleotides: TGTGCCAGCAGCCCCATCGAAGGACAGCGCTCTGGGGCCAACGTCCTGACTTTC. As protein: CASSPIEGQRSGANVLTF. The V call is TRBV11-2, the J call TRBJ2-6; tentatively, D is TRBD1 (6 bases). The CDR3 extends over 18 amino acids. V lost 5 bases and J lost 0, with 17 bases in between. The germline V gene has CDR1 SGHAT and CDR2 FQNNGV.

This clonotype was picked up many times. This chain connects TRBV15 to TRBJ2-7, with D possibly being TRBD2 (6 bases). Trimming pared 1 base from V and 4 bases from J, leaving 14 bases between. The CDR3 has 15 residues. The germline gives CDR1 LNHNV, CDR2 YYDKDF (reference sequence). The CDR3 nucleotides read TGTGCCACCAGCAGAGGATCGGGCGGGATATACGAGCAGTACTTC. Encoded protein: CATSRGSGGIYEQYF.

This clonotype was recorded many times. This chain joins TRBV29-1 and TRBJ2-5, with D possibly called TRBD1 or TRBD2 (6 bases each). V was pared by 6 bases and J by 4 bases, with 18 bases between. Looked up from germline, CDR1 is SQVTM and CDR2 is ANQGSEA. The CDR3 consists of 14 residues. Here the CDR3 reads CSVGGHSQLETQYF. CDR3 in DNA: TGCAGCGTAGGGGGGCACTCCCAGTTAGAGACCCAGTACTTC. The variable domain in full, completed from reference TRBV29-1 and TRBJ2-5, reads SAVISQKPSRDICQRGTSLTIQCQVDSQVTMMFWYRQQPGQSLTLIATANQGSEATYESGFVIDKFPISRPNLTFSTLTVSNMSPEDSSIYLCSVGGHSQLETQYFGPGTRLLVL.

This clonotype was recorded a few times. V and J are TRBV20-1 and TRBJ2-5; 8 bases line up with TRBD2. Germline assignment: CDR1 DFQATT and CDR2 SNEGSKA (reference sequence). The CDR3 consists of 13 residues. Trimming cost V 6 bases and J 5 bases; bases outside gene matches: 8. The CDR3 sequence: CSADSGIEETQYF. DNA for the CDR3: TGCAGTGCAGATAGCGGGATTGAGGAGACCCAGTACTTC.

This clonotype appeared many times. J is TRBJ1-6 and V is TRBV6-5; a possible D gene is TRBD1 (6 bases). Germline CDR1 MNHEY, CDR2 SVGAGI. The CDR3 sequence is 13 residues long. The V gene lost 9 bases and the J gene lost 6 bases, with 12 bases spanning the gap. The DNA of the CDR3 is TGTGCCAGTTCCGGGACACCTAATTCACCCCTCCACTTT. Encoded protein: CASSGTPNSPLHF.

The V and J genes are TRBV5-5 and TRBJ2-5, with 7 bases identical to TRBD1. Looked up from germline, CDR1 is SGHKS and CDR2 is YYEKEE (reference sequence). The CDR3 runs to 15 residues. Trimming at V came to 4 bases and at J to 4 bases, leaving 10 bases not matched to a gene. The CDR3 spells CASSRRDSPRETQYF. The CDR3 nucleotides are TGTGCCAGCAGCCGTAGGGACAGTCCAAGAGAGACCCAGTACTTC. Complete variable domain (other parts from reference TRBV5-5 and TRBJ2-5): DAGVTQSPTHLIKTRGQQVTLRCSPISGHKSVSWYQQVLGQGPQFIFQYYEKEERGRGNFPDRFSARQFPNYSSELNVNALLLGDSALYLCASSRRDSPRETQYFGPGTRLLVL.

This clonotype was seen ten or more times. The rearrangement joins TRBV5-1 to TRBJ2-1; D is possibly TRBD2 (6 bases). This CDR3 is 15 amino acids long. Germline loops: CDR1 SGHRS, CDR2 YFSETQ. V lost 0 bases and J lost 0, with 7 bases in between. The CDR3: CASSLERASYNEQFF. The CDR3 DNA follows: TGCGCCAGCAGCTTGGAGCGGGCCTCCTACAATGAGCAGTTCTTC.

At least ten counts were recorded for this clonotype. V usage is TRBV5-1 and J usage is TRBJ2-5; 8 nucleotides match TRBD2. The germline V gene has CDR1 SGHRS and CDR2 YFSETQ. This CDR3 region has 15 residues. The V gene end was trimmed by 0 bases and the J gene end by 5 bases; junction bases not matched to a gene: 6. The CDR3 DNA reads as TGCGCCAGCAGCTTGGCCGGGACTAGGGTCGAGACCCAGTACTTC. This sequence encodes CASSLAGTRVETQYF.

This clonotype was recorded many times. The chain recombines TRBV18 with TRBJ2-5, with D unresolved. Germline V lookup: CDR1 KGHSH, CDR2 LQKENI. V was shortened by 1 base and J by 3 bases, with 12 bases between the two germline ends. CDR3 length equals 15 residues. CDR3 DNA: TGTGCCAGCTCACCACGGGTTGCGGTCGAAGAGACCCAGTACTTC. Translating it yields CASSPRVAVEETQYF.

This clonotype appeared many times. The chain uses TRBV6-1 and TRBJ1-5; D is ambiguous. The germline V and J ends were trimmed by 1 base and 2 bases, with 12 bases remaining between them. The CDR3 runs to 16 residues. Germline-derived CDR1 and CDR2 are MNHNS and SASEGT. The CDR3: CASSEVIQVGNQPQHF. Here the CDR3 DNA reads TGTGCCAGCAGTGAAGTCATACAAGTAGGCAATCAGCCCCAGCATTTT.

This clonotype has a count of ten or more. V gene TRBV6-5 combines with J gene TRBJ2-3; TRBD1 or TRBD2 may be the D gene (6 bases each). There are 15 residues in the CDR3. Germline assignment: CDR1 MNHEY and CDR2 SVGAGI. Trimming pared 4 bases from V and 2 bases from J, leaving 13 bases between. Here the CDR3 DNA reads TGTGCCAGCAGTTTAAGGGGGACTTCCACAGATACGCAGTATTTT. Its translation is CASSLRGTSTDTQYF.

This clonotype was detected many times. A junction end diverges from the germline sequence, so it may reflect a read error. The chain joins TRBV7-2 to TRBJ2-7; the match to TRBD2 covers 8 bases. This CDR3 spans 14 amino acids. Germline V gene sequence: CDR1 SGHTA, CDR2 FQGNSA. The CDR3 nucleotides are TGTGCCAGCAGCTTGACGGGAGGGCCCTTGGAGTGGTTGTTC. Encoded protein: CASSLTGGPLEWLF.